This passage covers 2 T cell receptor beta chains from one sample sequenced in a study of T cell responses to AZD1222 COVID-19 vaccine. TCRdb's copy holds only in-frame clones and misses some; the assay was immunoSEQ multiplex PCR. The repertoire has 87,000 or so clones, 70% to 90% of them found once; the top ten carry roughly 4%. The sequences come from peripheral blood, collected on day 0 of AZD1222 vaccination. These receptors were taken from an adult in good health.

The chain employs TRBV5-1 and TRBJ1-2; D is unresolved. This CDR3 contains 15 residues. Germline-derived CDR1 and CDR2 are SGHRS and YFSETQ. Trimming stripped 0 bases from V and 4 bases from J, with 13 bases between. The CDR3 DNA reads as TGCGCCAGCAGCTTGGGGGTTAACCCTACCTATGGCTACACCTTC. Translation: CASSLGVNPTYGYTF.

In this sample, this clone turned up once. V usage is TRBV7-9 and J usage is TRBJ2-7; D gene ambiguous. V was cut by 2 bases and J by 7 bases, with 15 bases left in between. CDR3 length equals 14 residues. Germline-derived CDR1 and CDR2 are SEHNR and FQNEAQ (reference sequence). In nucleotides, the CDR3 is TGTGCCAGCAGCTTAACAGTAGGGCCTCAAGAGCAGTACTTC. This codes for CASSLTVGPQEQYF.